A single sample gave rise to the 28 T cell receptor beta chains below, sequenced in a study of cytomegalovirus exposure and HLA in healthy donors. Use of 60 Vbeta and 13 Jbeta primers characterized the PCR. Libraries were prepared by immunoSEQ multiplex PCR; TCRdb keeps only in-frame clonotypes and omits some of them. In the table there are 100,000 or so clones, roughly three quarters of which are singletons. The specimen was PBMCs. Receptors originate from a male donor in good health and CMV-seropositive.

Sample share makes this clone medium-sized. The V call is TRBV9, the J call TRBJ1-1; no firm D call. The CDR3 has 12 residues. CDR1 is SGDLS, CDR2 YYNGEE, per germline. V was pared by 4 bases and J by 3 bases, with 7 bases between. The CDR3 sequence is CASSPEDTEAFF. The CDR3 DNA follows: TGTGCCAGCAGCCCCGAGGACACTGAAGCTTTCTTT.

The CDR3, as DNA: TGTGCCAGCAGTGCAGGGGGCGCCACCAAAAACATTCAGTACTTC. Encoded protein: CASSAGGATKNIQYF. The chain employs TRBV27 and TRBJ2-4; 8 bases fit TRBD1. The CDR3 runs to 15 residues. V lost 5 bases, J lost 2 bases, and 5 bases stayed unmatched. Germline V gene sequence: CDR1 MNHEY, CDR2 SMNVEV (reference sequence).

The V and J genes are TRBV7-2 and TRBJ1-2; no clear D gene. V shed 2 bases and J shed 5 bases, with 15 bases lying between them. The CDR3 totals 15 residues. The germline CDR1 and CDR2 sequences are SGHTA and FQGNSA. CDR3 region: CASSLNFEGSYGYTF. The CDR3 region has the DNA TGTGCCAGCAGCTTAAACTTTGAGGGAAGTTATGGCTACACCTTC.

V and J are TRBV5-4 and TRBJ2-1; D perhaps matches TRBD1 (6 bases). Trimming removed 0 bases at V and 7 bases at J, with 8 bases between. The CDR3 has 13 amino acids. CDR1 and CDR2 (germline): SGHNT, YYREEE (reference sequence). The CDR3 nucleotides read TGTGCCAGCAGCTTGGTCGACAGGAATGAGCAGTTCTTC. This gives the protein CASSLVDRNEQFF.

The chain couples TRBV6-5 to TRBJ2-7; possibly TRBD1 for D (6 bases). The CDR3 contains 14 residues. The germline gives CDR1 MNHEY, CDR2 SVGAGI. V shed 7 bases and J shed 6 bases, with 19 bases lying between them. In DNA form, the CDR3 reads TGTGCCAGCAAACGAACAGGGACCCTCGGCGAGCAGTACTTC. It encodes CASKRTGTLGEQYF.

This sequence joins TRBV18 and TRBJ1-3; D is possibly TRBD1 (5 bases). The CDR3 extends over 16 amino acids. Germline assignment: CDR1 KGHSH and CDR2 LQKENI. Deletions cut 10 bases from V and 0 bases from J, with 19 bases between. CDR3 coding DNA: TGTGCCACCGACGAACGTGCGGGGGGCTCTGGAAACACCATATATTTT. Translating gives CATDERAGGSGNTIYF.

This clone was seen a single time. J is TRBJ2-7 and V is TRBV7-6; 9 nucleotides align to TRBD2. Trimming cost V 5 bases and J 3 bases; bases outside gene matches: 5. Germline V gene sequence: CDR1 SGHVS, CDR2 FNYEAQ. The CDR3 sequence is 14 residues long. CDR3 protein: CASSLLAGVYEQYF. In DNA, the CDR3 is TGTGCCAGCAGCCTATTAGCGGGAGTCTACGAGCAGTACTTC.

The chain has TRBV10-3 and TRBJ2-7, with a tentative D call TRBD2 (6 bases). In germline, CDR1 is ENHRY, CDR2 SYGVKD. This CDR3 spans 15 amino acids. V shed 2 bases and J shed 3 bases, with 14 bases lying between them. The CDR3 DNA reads TGTGCCATCAGTGAGGTAGGCGGGATCCACTACGAGCAGTACTTC. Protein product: CAISEVGGIHYEQYF.

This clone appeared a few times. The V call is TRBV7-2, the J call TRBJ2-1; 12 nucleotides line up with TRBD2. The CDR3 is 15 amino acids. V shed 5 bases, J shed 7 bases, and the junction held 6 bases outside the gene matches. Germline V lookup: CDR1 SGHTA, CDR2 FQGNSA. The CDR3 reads CASSPRTSGMNEQFF. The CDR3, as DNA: TGTGCCAGCAGCCCCCGGACTAGCGGGATGAATGAGCAGTTCTTC.

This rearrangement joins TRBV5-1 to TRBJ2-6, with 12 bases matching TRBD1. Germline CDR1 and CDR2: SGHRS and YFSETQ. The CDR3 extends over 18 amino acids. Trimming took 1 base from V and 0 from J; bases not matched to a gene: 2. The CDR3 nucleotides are TGCGCCAGCAGCTTGAAGGGACAGGGGGCCTCTGGGGCCAACGTCCTGACTTTC. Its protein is CASSLKGQGASGANVLTF.

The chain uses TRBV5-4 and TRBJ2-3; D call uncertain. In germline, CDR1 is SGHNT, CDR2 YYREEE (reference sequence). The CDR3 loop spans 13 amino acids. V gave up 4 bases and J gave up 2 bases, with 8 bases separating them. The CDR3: CASSPQNTDTQYF. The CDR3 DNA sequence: TGTGCCAGCAGCCCCCAAAACACAGATACGCAGTATTTT.

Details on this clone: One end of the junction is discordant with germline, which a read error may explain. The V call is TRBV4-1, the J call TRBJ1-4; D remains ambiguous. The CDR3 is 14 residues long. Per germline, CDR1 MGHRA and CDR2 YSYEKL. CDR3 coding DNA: TGCGCCAGCAGCCAAGATAAGTGGCCCGGCGGGTTGGAGTTT. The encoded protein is CASSQDKWPGGLEF.

CDR3 coding DNA: TGTGCCAGCAGCTTAAACCCCACCGGTCCTACTATCCAAGAGACCCAGTACTTC. Amino acids: CASSLNPTGPTIQETQYF. V and J are TRBV7-3 and TRBJ2-5; D gene unclear. The germline V gene has CDR1 SGHTA and CDR2 FQGTGA. This CDR3 region has 18 residues. Trimming took 1 base from V and 1 from J, leaving 19 bases between them.

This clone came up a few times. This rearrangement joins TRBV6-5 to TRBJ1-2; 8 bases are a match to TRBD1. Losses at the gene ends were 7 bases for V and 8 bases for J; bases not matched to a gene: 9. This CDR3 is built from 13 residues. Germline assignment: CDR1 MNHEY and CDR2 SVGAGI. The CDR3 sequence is CASTTGTGHGYTF. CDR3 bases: TGTGCCAGCACCACGGGGACAGGTCACGGCTACACCTTC.

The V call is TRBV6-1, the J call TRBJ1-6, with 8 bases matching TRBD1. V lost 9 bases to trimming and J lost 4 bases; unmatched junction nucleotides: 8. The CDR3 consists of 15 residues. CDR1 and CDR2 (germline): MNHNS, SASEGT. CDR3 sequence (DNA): TGTGCCAGTTTAATTGACAGGGGTTATAATTCACCCCTCCACTTT. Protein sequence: CASLIDRGYNSPLHF.

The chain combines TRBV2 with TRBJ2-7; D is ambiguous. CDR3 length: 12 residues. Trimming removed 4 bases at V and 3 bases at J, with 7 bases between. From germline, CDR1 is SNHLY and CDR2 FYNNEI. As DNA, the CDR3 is TGTGCCAGCAGTGGGCAGTTCTACGAGCAGTACTTC. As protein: CASSGQFYEQYF.

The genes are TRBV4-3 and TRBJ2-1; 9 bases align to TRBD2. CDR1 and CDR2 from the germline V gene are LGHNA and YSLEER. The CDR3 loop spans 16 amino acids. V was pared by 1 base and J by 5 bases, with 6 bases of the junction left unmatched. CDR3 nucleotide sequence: TGCGCCAGCAGCCAAGGTCTAGCGGGATGGGACAATGAGCAGTTCTTC. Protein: CASSQGLAGWDNEQFF.

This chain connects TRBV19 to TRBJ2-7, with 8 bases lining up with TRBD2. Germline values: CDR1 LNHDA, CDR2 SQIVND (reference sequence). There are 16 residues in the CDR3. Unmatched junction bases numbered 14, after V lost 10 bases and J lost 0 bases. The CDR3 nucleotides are TGTGCCACCGGGCGGAGCGGGAGTCTTATCTCCTACGAGCAGTACTTC. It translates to CATGRSGSLISYEQYF.

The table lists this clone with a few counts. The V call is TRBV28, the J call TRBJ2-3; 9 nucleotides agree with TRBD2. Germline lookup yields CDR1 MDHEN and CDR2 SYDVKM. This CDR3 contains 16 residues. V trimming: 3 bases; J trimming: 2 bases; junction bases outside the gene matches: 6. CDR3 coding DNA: TGTGCCAGCAGTTTTCTTGGGACTAGCTCCACAGATACGCAGTATTTT. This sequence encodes CASSFLGTSSTDTQYF.

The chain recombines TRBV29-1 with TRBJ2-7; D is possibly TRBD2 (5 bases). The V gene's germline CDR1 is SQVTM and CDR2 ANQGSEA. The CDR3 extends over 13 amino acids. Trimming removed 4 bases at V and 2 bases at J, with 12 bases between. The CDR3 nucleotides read TGCAGCGTTGTTGAGGGAGCCCCCTACGAGCAGTACTTC. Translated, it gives CSVVEGAPYEQYF.

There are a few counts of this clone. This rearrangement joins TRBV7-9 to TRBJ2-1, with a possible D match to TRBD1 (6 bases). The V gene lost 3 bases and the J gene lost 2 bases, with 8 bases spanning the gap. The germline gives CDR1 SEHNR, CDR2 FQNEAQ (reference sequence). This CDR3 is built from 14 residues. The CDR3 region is CASSLKGAYNEQFF. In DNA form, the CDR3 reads TGTGCCAGCAGCTTGAAGGGGGCCTACAATGAGCAGTTCTTC.

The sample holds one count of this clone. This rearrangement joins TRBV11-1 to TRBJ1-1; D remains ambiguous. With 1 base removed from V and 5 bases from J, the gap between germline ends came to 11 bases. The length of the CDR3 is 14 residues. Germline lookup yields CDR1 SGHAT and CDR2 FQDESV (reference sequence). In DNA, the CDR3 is TGTGCCAGCAGCTTAGATGGAGTGTTGACTGAAGCTTTCTTT. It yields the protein CASSLDGVLTEAFF.

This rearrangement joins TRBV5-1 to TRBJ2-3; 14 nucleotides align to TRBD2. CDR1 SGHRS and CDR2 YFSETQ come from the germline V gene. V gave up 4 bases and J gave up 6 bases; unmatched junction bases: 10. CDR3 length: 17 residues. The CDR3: CASSPGLAGVKSDTQYF. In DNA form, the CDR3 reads TGCGCCAGCAGCCCGGGACTAGCGGGAGTAAAGTCGGATACGCAGTATTTT.

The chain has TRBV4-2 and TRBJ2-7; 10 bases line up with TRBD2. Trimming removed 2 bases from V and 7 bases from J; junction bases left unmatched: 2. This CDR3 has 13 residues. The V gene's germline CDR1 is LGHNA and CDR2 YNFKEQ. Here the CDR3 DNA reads TGTGCCAGCAGCCAATCGACTAGCGGGGAGCAGTACTTC. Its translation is CASSQSTSGEQYF.

CDR3 loop: CASSDGGGRTQYF. The CDR3 nucleotides are TGTGCCAGTAGTGATGGCGGGGGGCGGACCCAGTACTTC. This chain links TRBV19 with TRBJ2-5; TRBD2 matches 8 bases. The CDR3 covers 13 residues. Germline lookup yields CDR1 LNHDA and CDR2 SQIVND (reference sequence). The ends lost 5 bases at V and 7 bases at J; junction bases unmatched: 6.

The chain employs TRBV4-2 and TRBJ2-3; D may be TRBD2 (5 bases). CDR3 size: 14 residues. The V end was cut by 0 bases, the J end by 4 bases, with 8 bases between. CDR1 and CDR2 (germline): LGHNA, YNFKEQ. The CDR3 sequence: CASSQEAAADTQYF. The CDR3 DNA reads TGTGCCAGCAGCCAAGAAGCGGCCGCAGATACGCAGTATTTT.

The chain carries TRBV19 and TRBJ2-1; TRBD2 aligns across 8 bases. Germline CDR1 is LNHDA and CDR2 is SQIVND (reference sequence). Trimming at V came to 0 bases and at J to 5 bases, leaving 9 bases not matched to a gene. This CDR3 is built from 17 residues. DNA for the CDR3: TGTGCCAGTAGTATAGAGGGGGGTGGCGGGGGGCACAATGAGCAGTTCTTC. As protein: CASSIEGGGGGHNEQFF.

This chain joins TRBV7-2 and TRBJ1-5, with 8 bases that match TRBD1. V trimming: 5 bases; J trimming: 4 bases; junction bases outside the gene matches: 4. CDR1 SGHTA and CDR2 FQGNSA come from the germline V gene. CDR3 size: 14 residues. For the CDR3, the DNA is TGTGCCAGCAGCATAGACAGGGGTAATCAGCCCCAGCATTTT. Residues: CASSIDRGNQPQHF.